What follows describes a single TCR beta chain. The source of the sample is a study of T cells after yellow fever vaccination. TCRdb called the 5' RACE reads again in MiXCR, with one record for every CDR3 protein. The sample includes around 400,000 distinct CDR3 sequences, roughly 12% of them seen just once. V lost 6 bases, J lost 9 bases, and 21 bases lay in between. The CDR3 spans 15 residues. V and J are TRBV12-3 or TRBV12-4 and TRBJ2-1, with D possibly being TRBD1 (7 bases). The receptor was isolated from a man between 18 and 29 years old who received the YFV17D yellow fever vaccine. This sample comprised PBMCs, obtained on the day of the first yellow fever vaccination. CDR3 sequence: CASRDYRGDVTEQFF. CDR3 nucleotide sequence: TGTGCCAGCAGGGACTACAGGGGCGACGTGACTGAGCAGTTCTTC.